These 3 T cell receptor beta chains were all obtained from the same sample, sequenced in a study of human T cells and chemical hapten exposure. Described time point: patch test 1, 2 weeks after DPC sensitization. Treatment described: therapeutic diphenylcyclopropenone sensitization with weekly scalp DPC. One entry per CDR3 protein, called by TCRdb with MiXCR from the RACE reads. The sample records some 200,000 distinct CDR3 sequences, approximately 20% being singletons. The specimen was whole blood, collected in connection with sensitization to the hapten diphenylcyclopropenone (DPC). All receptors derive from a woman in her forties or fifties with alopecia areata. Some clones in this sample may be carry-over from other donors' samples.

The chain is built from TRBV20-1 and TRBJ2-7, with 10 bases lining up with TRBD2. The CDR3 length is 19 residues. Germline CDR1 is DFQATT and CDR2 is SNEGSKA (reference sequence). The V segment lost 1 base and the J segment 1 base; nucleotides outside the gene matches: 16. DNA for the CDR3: TGCAGTGCTAGAGTGCCAGCGTCCTCCGGACTAGCGGAGTCCTACGAGCAGTACTTC. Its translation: CSARVPASSGLAESYEQYF.

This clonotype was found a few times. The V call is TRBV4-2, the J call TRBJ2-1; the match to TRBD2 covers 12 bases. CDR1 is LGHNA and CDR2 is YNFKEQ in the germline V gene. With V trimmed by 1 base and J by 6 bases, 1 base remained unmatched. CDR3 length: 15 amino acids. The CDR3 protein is CASSQVTSGSNEQFF. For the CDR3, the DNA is TGTGCCAGCAGCCAAGTGACTAGCGGGAGCAATGAGCAGTTCTTC.

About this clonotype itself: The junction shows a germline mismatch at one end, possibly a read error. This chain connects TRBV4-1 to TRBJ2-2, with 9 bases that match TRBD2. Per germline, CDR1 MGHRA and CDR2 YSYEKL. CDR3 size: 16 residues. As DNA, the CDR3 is TGCGCCTGCAGCCAAGGGCGGACTAGCGACACCGGGGAGCTGTTTTTT. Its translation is CACSQGRTSDTGELFF.